This paragraph covers one T cell receptor (beta chain) sequence. TCRdb's table, derived via immunoSEQ multiplex PCR, lists solely in-frame clones and lacks some. This sample has fewer than 1 million clones, with 96% found just once. The data derive from a study of shared clonotypes between healthy human individuals. The germline V gene encodes CDR1 SGHNT and CDR2 YENEEA. V lost 6 bases, J lost 3 bases, and 11 bases lay in between. This CDR3 has 14 residues. CD45RO-negative, CCR7-selected cells formed the naive CD8 fraction, which excluded terminally differentiated effector memory CD45RA+ cells. The sequence derives from a man aged 25 to 40 in good health. The chain couples TRBV11-3 to TRBJ2-2, with D tentatively TRBD1 or TRBD2 (5 bases each). Sequencing was carried out using naive CD8+ T cells sorted from blood. The CDR3 here is CASSKRGDTGELFF. In DNA, the CDR3 is TGTGCCAGCAGTAAGAGAGGGGACACCGGGGAGCTGTTTTTT.